The sequence of this T cell receptor beta chain was determined in a study of early T cells in non-severe SARS-CoV-2 infection (dated by TCRdb to 2020 to 2022). Broadly, across the study: TCR sequencing used bulk RNA from unsorted whole blood, so alpha and beta chains could not be paired. Results the study describes overall, beyond this receptor: VDJdb matching was skewed toward anti-spike CD8 responses and likely underestimated virus-specific expansions, missing private and CD4 specificities.

This was a case-control study nested in a cohort of healthcare workers in London, UK, who had nasopharyngeal swab PCR tests and blood samples taken every week. Between 23 and 31 March 2020, the week of the UK lockdown, healthcare workers were enrolled and then followed up weekly for as long as 16 weeks. Of note for this clonotype: The antigen it binds to is not known. Base qualities are not recorded, but no much larger clone differs from it by a single base.

From the cysteine through the phenylalanine, the CDR3 covers 15 amino acids. Only CDR3 DNA remains: 45 bases, in frame from the first base. Deletion took 4 bases off V and 4 bases off J, with a span of 16 bases between the germline ends. For CDR1 and CDR2, the germline V gene lists MGHRA and YSYEKL. The library was made by 5' RACE. The sample was run on a NextSeq 500. Unique molecular identifiers were attached to individual cDNA molecules in the TCR library protocol so that sequencing error and PCR bias could be corrected. Sequencing covered both TCR alpha and beta chains, and within each sample the abundances of alpha and beta sequences were tightly co-correlated. Per the source publication's procedure: V gene, J gene and CDR3 annotation of TCR sequences was performed with Decombinator V4. Expanded TCRs were defined as changing significantly between any two time points under a Poisson model with p below 0.0001. TCR abundances were normalised to the total number of TCRs sequenced per sample and were expressed as counts per million. TRAV1-2 paired with TRAJ12, TRAJ20 or TRAJ33 defined MAIT TCRs, while TRAV10 paired with TRAJ18 defined iNKT TCRs. VDJdb, accessed on 1 November 2021, was searched for TCRs annotated for CMV, EBV and SARS-CoV-2, and TCRs annotated for more than one antigen were excluded. TCRdb applied fastp at Q25 and MiXCR to the public reads, then kept only in-frame beta chains. For every CDR3 protein sequence, its rows merge into one entry that carries the most common genes and DNA. TCRdb's processing, not the authors', yielded these V and J calls. In this sample the table shows more than 65,000 distinct CDR3 sequences, around 13% of which occur a single time. About 5% of the sample rests with the top ten.

The sample consisted of whole blood. The chain links TRBV4-1 with TRBJ1-1; TRBD1 could be the D gene, as 6 bases match. This clonotype originated in an adult who was a healthcare worker with PCR-confirmed SARS-CoV-2 infection or an uninfected control (not recorded which). The sequenced DNA is TGCGCCAGCAGCCCGACTGAGCTAGGGGGCACTGAAGCTTTCTTT. Its translation reads: CASSPTELGGTEAFF.